Included here is one T cell receptor (beta chain) sequence, with context. Original processing notes: Cell counts per sample came from amplifying reference gene primers. This table comes from immunoSEQ multiplex PCR, and its TCRdb copy is limited to in-frame clones, with some not included. From that table come the V and J calls and clone size; the DNA was used to work out D and trimming. The table includes 120,000 or so clones, about nine tenths detected once. This sample stems from a study of blood T cell repertoires in COVID-19. Study at large: In each case, the material was cDNA or gDNA derived from T cells, B-cell-depleted T cells, or PBMCs.

Trimming took 4 bases from V and 6 from J; bases not matched to a gene: 10. This CDR3 has 15 amino acids. CDR1 MNHEY and CDR2 SMNVEV come from the germline V gene (reference sequence). This sequence was found in a man aged 65-85 years who had recovered from COVID-19. The sequencing sample was made of peripheral blood. This sequence joins TRBV27 and TRBJ2-7, with 9 bases identical to TRBD1. CDR3 sequence: CASSSSGTGPSEQYF. CDR3 DNA sequence: TGTGCCAGCAGTTCCTCCGGGACAGGGCCGTCCGAGCAGTACTTC.